Included here is one T cell receptor (beta chain) sequence, with context. At least ten counts were recorded for this clonotype. Its antigen remains undetermined. Nothing much larger sits one base from this clone, and base qualities are not available. Including the terminal cysteine and phenylalanine, the CDR3 comprises 17 residues. Only the CDR3 DNA is retained, 51 bases long and in frame from the first base. For this chain, trimming is 6 bases at the V end and 0 bases at the J end, and the number of junction bases without a gene match is 7. Looking up the germline V gene yields CDR1 ENHRY and CDR2 SYGVKD. Hyperthyroidism patients were newly diagnosed, with disease duration under 2 months, and aged 18 to 65 years. Patients with uncontrolled infections, other autoimmune diseases, pregnancy or lactation were excluded. Diagnoses relied on clinical symptoms, serum thyroxine and TRAb, thyroid ultrasound and orbital computed tomography. Blood from progressor patients was drawn when they were first diagnosed with hyperthyroidism, before any ophthalmopathy symptoms appeared. Ficoll-Paque density gradient centrifugation was used to isolate PBMCs from approximately 10 ml of fresh peripheral blood. Progressor patients were initially diagnosed with Graves' hyperthyroidism and developed ophthalmopathy during follow-up. Total RNA was extracted using Trizol reagent, and RNA quality was assessed on an Agilent 2100 Bioanalyzer.

The sample is drawn from a study of T cells in Graves' hyperthyroidism and ophthalmopathy (dated by TCRdb to about 2019). Regarding the complete study: Peripheral blood was sampled at the time of initial diagnosis, prior to any treatment. To identify TCR V-J signatures that set the groups apart, the researchers used a discovery cohort of 100 patients, made up of around 42 with Graves' ophthalmopathy and 57 with stable Graves' hyperthyroidism. An independent validation cohort of under 20 hyperthyroidism patients and approximately 15 patients who later progressed to ophthalmopathy tested prospective prediction of ophthalmopathy. For training and testing, the roughly 97 patients in the discovery cohort were randomly divided in a 7:3 ratio. The study also compared thyroid tissue and blood T-cell repertoires from roughly 6 Graves' hyperthyroidism patients. Once sampling was done, hyperthyroidism patients were given methimazole at a starting dose of 30 mg daily, whereas ophthalmopathy patients were given high-dose intravenous methylprednisolone. The paper describes TCR Vbeta CDR3 sequencing of 135 peripheral blood samples, made up of about 41 ophthalmopathy patients, some 76 hyperthyroidism patients and 17 progressor patients. On the study overall, not on this receptor specifically: Sample size was not statistically predetermined, and investigators were not blinded to group allocation. Most expanded thyroid clonotypes (frequency above 0.001) were also detected in blood, suggesting blood repertoires may reflect thyroid immune responses. A 13 V-J signature model separated ophthalmopathy from stable hyperthyroidism, with approximately 86% sensitivity and 81.08% specificity in cross-validation and 80%/75% in testing. In validation, the model predicted progression to ophthalmopathy with approximately 71% sensitivity and 72% to 85% specificity, a median of around 6.6 months before onset.

The TCR beta CDR3 regions were amplified from RNA transcripts. The TCR CDR3 was subjected to a first round of RT-PCR using the HTBI primer set and the Qiagen OneStep RT-PCR kit. Libraries were constructed in a second round of multiplex PCR, after which size selection and purification were performed. Sequencing of the libraries was done on an Illumina HiSeq2000 using paired-end 100 bp reads. The authors' analysis ran thus. SOAPnuke was used to process the raw data, with reads discarded if the reads contained adapters or uncalled bases, had a mean Phred below 15, or lacked an exact constant-primer or identifier match. COPE v1.2.5 was used to merge the high-quality paired reads, and each unique nucleotide sequence was defined as a clonotype. MiTCR v1.1 was used to align the clonotypes against IMGT TRBV, TRBD and TRBJ reference segments. Analysis was restricted to V-J combinations with a frequency above 0.0001, which covered over 98% of repertoires. A TCS score was defined as the ratio between F50 (clonal expansion) and ExV (chaos), using BLOSUM62-based TCRdist between CDR3 peptides within each V-J. Welch's t-statistics and random forest reduced 514 V-J features to 10 to 15, which were used in a naive Bayes classifier (R e1071). TCRdb reworked the public reads: Q25 trimming with fastp, MiXCR clone assembly, productive beta chains retained. Rows with a matching CDR3 protein are joined into one entry that keeps the most common DNA and genes. None of the V and J calls come from the authors' own analysis; TCRdb made them. The sample table holds hundreds of thousands of distinct CDR3 sequences, of which about 17% were seen once. The biggest ten clones account for 16% of the sample.

The sequence is built from TRBV10-3 and TRBJ2-3, and 12 junction bases match TRBD2. The sample consisted of blood. The TCR was taken from a woman between 45 and 65 years old with Graves' hyperthyroidism that later progressed to Graves' ophthalmopathy. The DNA is TGTGCCATCAGCGGACTAGCGGGGCCCTCGAGCACAGATACGCAGTATTTT. It translates as CAISGLAGPSSTDTQYF.